The sequence of this T cell receptor beta chain was determined in a study of shared clonotypes between healthy human individuals. Notes on the study in general: Shared across several donors were around 5% of the naive CD4 clonotypes. Rarefaction gave evidence that sorted-subset sequencing remained incomplete despite large depth. It was the few donors that limited the genetic and exposure-history diversity represented.

The assay was immunoSEQ multiplex PCR, and TCRdb's table has in-frame clones only and misses some. Of more than 900,000 clones detected, around 82% appear once; the ten largest clones hold around 0.61%. Germline lookup yields CDR1 SGDLS and CDR2 YYNGEE. V was shortened by 5 bases and J by 0 bases, with 12 bases between the two germline ends. The CDR3 extends over 14 amino acids. This clone was detected many times. The antigen remains undetermined. This clonotype was obtained from a man between 18 and 35 years old in good health. Some clones in this sample may be carry-over from other donors' samples. V is TRBV9 and J is TRBJ2-7; D not resolved. The sequencing sample was made of memory CD4+ T cells from PBMCs. Documented subset: CD45RA-negative fraction. In nucleotides, the CDR3 is TGTGCCAGCAGTGCGACCGGATACTCCTACGAGCAGTACTTC. This gives the protein CASSATGYSYEQYF. Full variable domain (outside the CDR3, taken from reference TRBV9 and TRBJ2-7): DSGVTQTPKHLITATGQRVTLRCSPRSGDLSVYWYQQSLDQGLQFLIQYYNGEERAKGNILERFSAQQFPDLHSELNLSSLELGDSALYFCASSATGYSYEQYFGPGTRLTVT.